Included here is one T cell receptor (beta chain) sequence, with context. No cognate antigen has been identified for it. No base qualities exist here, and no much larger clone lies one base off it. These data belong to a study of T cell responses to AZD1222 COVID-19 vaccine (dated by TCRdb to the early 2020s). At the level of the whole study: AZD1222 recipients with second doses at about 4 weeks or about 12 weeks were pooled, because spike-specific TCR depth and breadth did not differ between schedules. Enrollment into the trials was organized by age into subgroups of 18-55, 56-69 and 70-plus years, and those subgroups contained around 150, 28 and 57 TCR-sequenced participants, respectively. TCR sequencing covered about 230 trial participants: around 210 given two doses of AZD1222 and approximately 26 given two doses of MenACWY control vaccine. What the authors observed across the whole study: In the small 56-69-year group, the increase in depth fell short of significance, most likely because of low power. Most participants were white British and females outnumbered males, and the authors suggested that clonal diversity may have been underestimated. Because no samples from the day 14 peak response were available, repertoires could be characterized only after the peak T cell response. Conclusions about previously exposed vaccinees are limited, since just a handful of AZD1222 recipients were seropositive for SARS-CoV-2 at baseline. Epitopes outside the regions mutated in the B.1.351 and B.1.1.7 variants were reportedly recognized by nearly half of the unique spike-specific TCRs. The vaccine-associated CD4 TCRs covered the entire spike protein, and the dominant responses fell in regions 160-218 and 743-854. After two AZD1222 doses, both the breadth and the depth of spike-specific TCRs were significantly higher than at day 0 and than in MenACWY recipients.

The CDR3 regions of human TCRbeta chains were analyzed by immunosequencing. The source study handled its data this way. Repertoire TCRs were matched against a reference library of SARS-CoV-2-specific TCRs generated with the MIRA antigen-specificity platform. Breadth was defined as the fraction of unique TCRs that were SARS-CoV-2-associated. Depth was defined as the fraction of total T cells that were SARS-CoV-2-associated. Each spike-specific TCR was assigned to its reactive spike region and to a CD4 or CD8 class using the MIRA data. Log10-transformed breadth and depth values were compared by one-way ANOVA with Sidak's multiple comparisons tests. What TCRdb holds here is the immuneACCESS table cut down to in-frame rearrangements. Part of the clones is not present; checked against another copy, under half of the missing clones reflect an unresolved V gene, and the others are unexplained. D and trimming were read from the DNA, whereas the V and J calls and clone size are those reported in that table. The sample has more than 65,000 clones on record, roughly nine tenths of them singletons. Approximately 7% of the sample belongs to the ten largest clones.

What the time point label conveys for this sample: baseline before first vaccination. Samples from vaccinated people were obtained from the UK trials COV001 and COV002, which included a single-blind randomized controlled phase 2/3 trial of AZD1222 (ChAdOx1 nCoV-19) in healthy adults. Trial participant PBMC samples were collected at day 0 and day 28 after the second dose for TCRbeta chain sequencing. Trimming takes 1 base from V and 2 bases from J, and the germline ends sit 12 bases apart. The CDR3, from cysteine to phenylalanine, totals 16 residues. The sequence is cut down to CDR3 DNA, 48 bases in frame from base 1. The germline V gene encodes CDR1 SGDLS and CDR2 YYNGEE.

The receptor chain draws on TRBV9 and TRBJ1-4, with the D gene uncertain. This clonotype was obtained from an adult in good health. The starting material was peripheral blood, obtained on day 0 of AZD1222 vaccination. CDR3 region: CASSVSSIPTNEKLFF. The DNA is TGTGCCAGCAGCGTAAGCAGTATCCCCACTAATGAAAAACTGTTTTTT.